This TCR beta chain was observed in a study of blood T cell repertoires in COVID-19. Overall study: Whether acute or convalescent, the COVID-19 samples came from the United States, Italy and Spain. PBMCs, B-cell-depleted T cells, or T cells provided the cDNA or gDNA that made up the material.

Study processing details: Cell counts per sample came from amplifying reference gene primers. Sequencing used immunoSEQ multiplex PCR; TCRdb keeps in-frame clones, though not all of them. V and J calls and clone size are those listed in that table; D and trimming were worked out from the DNA. The table lists approximately 210,000 clones, approximately 82% of them singletons. CDR1 and CDR2 from the germline V gene are LGHDT and YNNKEL (reference sequence). Trimming took 5 bases from V and 0 from J; bases not matched to a gene: 3. The CDR3 spans 15 residues. What was sequenced was peripheral blood. The TCR originated in a woman older than 75 with acute or convalescent COVID-19. The chain recombines TRBV3-1 (or the pseudogene TRBV3-2) with TRBJ2-2, with 7 positions matching TRBD1. Here the CDR3 reads CASSWGTANTGELFF. The CDR3 DNA reads TGTGCCAGCAGCTGGGGGACAGCGAACACCGGGGAGCTGTTTTTT.